Each of the 20 T cell receptor beta chains below was sequenced from the same sample in a study of shared clonotypes between healthy human individuals. TCRdb keeps only in-frame clones here, not all; method: immunoSEQ multiplex PCR. Among approximately 2,000,000 clones listed, just over 90% were seen once. Naivety among CD8 cells was defined by CD45RO negativity and positive CCR7 selection, thereby excluding terminally differentiated effector memory CD45RA+ cells. Sequenced material: naive CD8+ T cells from PBMCs. These receptors were collected from a man in his late teens or twenties in good health. Some clones in this sample may be carry-over from other donors' samples.

The chain has TRBV27 and TRBJ1-1, with a weak D call TRBD1 (5 bases). With 5 bases removed from V and 4 bases from J, the gap between germline ends came to 14 bases. Germline CDR1 MNHEY, CDR2 SMNVEV (reference sequence). The CDR3 consists of 14 residues. For the CDR3, the DNA is TGTGCCAGCAGTATCGGGCCCGGGGGCACTGAAGCTTTCTTT. It is translated as CASSIGPGGTEAFF.

V gene TRBV11-2 combines with J gene TRBJ1-4; unclear D gene. CDR1 is SGHAT and CDR2 is FQNNGV in the germline V gene. The CDR3 loop spans 14 amino acids. V was trimmed by 2 bases and J by 0 bases, leaving 4 bases between them. In nucleotides, the CDR3 is TGTGCCAGCAGCTTATGGGCAACTAATGAAAAACTGTTTTTT. Protein product: CASSLWATNEKLFF.

V usage is TRBV28 and J usage is TRBJ2-7, with TRBD2 matching 16 bases. The germline V gene encodes CDR1 MDHEN and CDR2 SYDVKM. The CDR3 runs to 17 residues. V dropped 4 bases and J dropped 2; count of bases not matched to a gene: 5. The CDR3 DNA reads as TGTGCCAGCAGTTCCCCGGGACTAGCGGGAGGGCCCTACGAGCAGTACTTC. Protein sequence: CASSSPGLAGGPYEQYF.

The CDR3 sequence: CASSVLVVGEQFF. DNA of the CDR3: TGTGCCAGCAGCGTATTAGTAGTAGGGGAGCAGTTCTTC. This sequence joins TRBV9 and TRBJ2-1; D not certain. There are 13 residues in the CDR3. Trimming took 1 base from V and 10 from J, leaving 12 bases between them. Germline loops: CDR1 SGDLS, CDR2 YYNGEE.

This rearrangement joins TRBV28 to TRBJ1-1; D unclear. Germline assignment: CDR1 MDHEN and CDR2 SYDVKM. The CDR3 consists of 13 residues. Trimming took 7 bases from V and 3 from J, leaving 12 bases between them. CDR3 nucleotide sequence: TGTGCCAGCAATCGAGACGGATACACTGAAGCTTTCTTT. It specifies CASNRDGYTEAFF. The entire variable domain, with the rest obtained from reference TRBV28 and TRBJ1-1, is as follows: DVKVTQSSRYLVKRTGEKVFLECVQDMDHENMFWYRQDPGLGLRLIYFSYDVKMKEKGDIPEGYSVSREKKERFSLILESASTNQTSMYLCASNRDGYTEAFFGQGTRLTVV.

V is TRBV7-6 and J is TRBJ1-1, with TRBD1 as a possible D gene (6 bases). Germline V gene lookup returns CDR1 SGHVS and CDR2 FNYEAQ. The CDR3 is 13 amino acids. With 5 bases removed from V and 4 bases from J, the gap between germline ends came to 11 bases. CDR3 sequence (DNA): TGTGCCAGCAGCCAAGGAGGGGGCACTGAAGCTTTCTTT. It yields the protein CASSQGGGTEAFF.

The chain uses TRBV7-7 and TRBJ2-2; possible D gene TRBD2, 6 bases. Germline V CDR1 and CDR2: SSHAT, FNYEAQ (reference sequence). V lost 5 bases and J 13 bases, leaving 14 bases between the germline ends. The CDR3 runs 12 residues. The chain's CDR3 is CASSPGRERLFF. As DNA, the CDR3 is TGTGCCAGCAGCCCCGGACGGGAGCGGCTGTTTTTT.

The chain combines TRBV9 with TRBJ2-1, with 9 bases matching TRBD2. The CDR3 sequence is 16 residues long. V shed 4 bases, J shed 0 bases, and the junction held 5 bases outside the gene matches. CDR1 and CDR2 from the germline V gene are SGDLS and YYNGEE. Here the CDR3 DNA reads TGTGCCAGCAGCACCGTAGCGGGAGTCTCCTACAATGAGCAGTTCTTC. This translates into CASSTVAGVSYNEQFF.

V is TRBV9 and J is TRBJ2-3; possible D gene TRBD2, 5 bases. This CDR3 contains 15 residues. Per germline, CDR1 SGDLS and CDR2 YYNGEE. V lost 3 bases and J lost 1, with 12 bases in between. As DNA, the CDR3 is TGTGCCAGCAGCGCACACGGACTTGGCACAGATACGCAGTATTTT. Amino acids: CASSAHGLGTDTQYF.

Here the CDR3 DNA reads TGTGCCAGCAGTGGCGATAAGTCCAGGGGCCCGAGTTTAGAGCAGTACTTC. Amino acid sequence: CASSGDKSRGPSLEQYF. The chain recombines TRBV6-1 with TRBJ2-7; weak D call: TRBD1 (6 bases). The CDR3 loop spans 17 amino acids. Trimming shortened V by 4 bases and J by 7 bases, and 26 bases separated the two germline ends. The germline V gene has CDR1 MNHNS and CDR2 SASEGT.

The chain uses TRBV28 and TRBJ2-5; D uncertain. The CDR3 loop spans 14 amino acids. V dropped 6 bases and J dropped 2 bases, with 13 bases sitting between them. The germline V gene has CDR1 MDHEN and CDR2 SYDVKM. The chain's CDR3 is CASRSRTAQETQYF. The CDR3 nucleotides read TGTGCCAGCAGATCGCGGACGGCACAAGAGACCCAGTACTTC. Looking up the rest from reference TRBV28 and TRBJ2-5 gives the full variable domain: DVKVTQSSRYLVKRTGEKVFLECVQDMDHENMFWYRQDPGLGLRLIYFSYDVKMKEKGDIPEGYSVSREKKERFSLILESASTNQTSMYLCASRSRTAQETQYFGPGTRLLVL.

The rearrangement links TRBV13 to TRBJ2-3, with 7 bases lining up with TRBD2. Germline CDR1 PRHDT, CDR2 FYEKMQ (reference sequence). After removal of 5 bases from V and 8 bases from J, the junction contained 10 bases not matched to a gene. The CDR3 length is 14 residues. This CDR3 is CASSPASGGVTQYF. DNA of the CDR3: TGTGCCAGCAGCCCCGCCTCTGGGGGGGTTACGCAGTATTTT.

The chain joins TRBV7-2 to TRBJ2-1; 10 nucleotides align to TRBD2. The CDR3 runs 17 residues. Germline assignment: CDR1 SGHTA and CDR2 FQGNSA. With 1 base clipped from V and 7 bases from J, the junction kept 10 bases outside the gene matches. The CDR3: CASSLDLPAGGRNEQFF. Written as DNA, the CDR3 is TGTGCCAGCAGCTTAGATCTCCCAGCGGGAGGGAGGAATGAGCAGTTCTTC.

The V and J genes are TRBV2 and TRBJ2-7; no reliable D call. V lost 1 base to trimming and J lost 2 bases, with 15 bases between them. CDR1 and CDR2 from the germline V gene are SNHLY and FYNNEI. The CDR3 length is 16 residues. Here the CDR3 DNA reads TGTGCCAGCAGTGAAGTCCTCGACTCGGTCCCCTACGAGCAGTACTTC. Translating it yields CASSEVLDSVPYEQYF.

This clone was picked up a small number of times. Other DNA sequences in the same sample also yield this CDR3. This chain joins TRBV27 and TRBJ1-1; the D gene is possibly TRBD1 (6 bases). The CDR3 consists of 12 residues. Trimming cost V 2 bases and J 5 bases, with 6 bases left between them. Germline CDR1 reads MNHEY; CDR2 reads SMNVEV (reference sequence). In nucleotides, the CDR3 is TGTGCCAGCAGTTTAAGGGGGACTGAAGCTTTCTTT. Translation: CASSLRGTEAFF.

The rearrangement joins TRBV11-2 to TRBJ2-2; maybe TRBD2 (6 bases). The length of the CDR3 is 17 residues. Trimming stripped 1 base from V and 0 bases from J, with 12 bases between. Per the germline V gene, CDR1 is SGHAT and CDR2 is FQNNGV. DNA for the CDR3: TGTGCCAGCAGCTTAGGCTGGAGGGGCCCGAACACCGGGGAGCTGTTTTTT. Its protein is CASSLGWRGPNTGELFF. The complete variable domain, with remaining parts taken from reference TRBV11-2 and TRBJ2-2, reads EAGVAQSPRYKIIEKRQSVAFWCNPISGHATLYWYQQILGQGPKLLIQFQNNGVVDDSQLPKDRFSAERLKGVDSTLKIQPAKLEDSAVYLCASSLGWRGPNTGELFFGEGSRLTVL.

The chain is built from TRBV14 and TRBJ2-2; maybe TRBD1 (5 bases). CDR1 is SGHDN and CDR2 is FVKESK in the germline V gene. The CDR3 consists of 14 residues. The germline V and J ends were trimmed by 0 bases and 6 bases, with 8 bases remaining between them. The CDR3 is CASSQDRQPGELFF. CDR3 DNA sequence: TGTGCCAGCAGCCAAGATAGACAGCCCGGGGAGCTGTTTTTT.

This sequence joins TRBV28 and TRBJ2-7; either TRBD1 or TRBD2 may supply D (5 bases each). CDR1 is MDHEN and CDR2 is SYDVKM in the germline V gene. The CDR3 covers 14 residues. V was cut by 7 bases and J by 0 bases, with 13 bases left in between. DNA of the CDR3: TGTGCCAGCAACCTGGGGCGGGTCTCCTACGAGCAGTACTTC. It is translated as CASNLGRVSYEQYF.

This clone was counted once. V usage is TRBV4-1 and J usage is TRBJ1-4; D is undetermined. V was trimmed by 0 bases and J by 3 bases, leaving 2 bases between them. The CDR3 covers 13 residues. Germline CDR1 MGHRA, CDR2 YSYEKL. CDR3 sequence reads: CASSQDPNEKLFF. Written as DNA, the CDR3 is TGCGCCAGCAGCCAAGACCCTAATGAAAAACTGTTTTTT.

The chain employs TRBV7-8 and TRBJ2-7, with 9 bases that match TRBD2. Germline trimming cut 5 bases from V and 4 bases from J; bases unmatched to any gene: 9. The CDR3 has 15 residues. The germline gives CDR1 SGHVS, CDR2 FQNEAQ. CDR3 nucleotide sequence: TGTGCCAGCAGCCACCCAGGACTAGCGTCGTACGAGCAGTACTTC. This codes for CASSHPGLASYEQYF.